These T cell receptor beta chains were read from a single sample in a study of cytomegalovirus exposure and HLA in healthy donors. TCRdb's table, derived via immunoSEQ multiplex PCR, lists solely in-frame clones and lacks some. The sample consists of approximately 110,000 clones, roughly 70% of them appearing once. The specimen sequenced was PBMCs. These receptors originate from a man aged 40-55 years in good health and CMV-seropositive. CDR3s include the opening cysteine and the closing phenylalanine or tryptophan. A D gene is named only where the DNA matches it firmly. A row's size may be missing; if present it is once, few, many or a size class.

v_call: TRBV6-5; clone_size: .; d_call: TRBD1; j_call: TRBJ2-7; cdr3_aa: CASSYSGTGGYEQYF; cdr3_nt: TGTGCCAGCAGTTACTCAGGGACAGGGGGCTACGAGCAGTACTTC
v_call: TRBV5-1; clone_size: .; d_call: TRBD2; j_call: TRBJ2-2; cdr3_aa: CASSLGTSGDSGELFF; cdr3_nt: TGCGCCAGCAGCTTGGGGACTAGCGGGGATTCCGGGGAGCTGTTTTTT
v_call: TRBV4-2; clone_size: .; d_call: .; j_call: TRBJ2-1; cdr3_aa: CASSNGLSYNEQFF; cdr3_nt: TGTGCCAGCAGCAACGGTCTTTCCTACAATGAGCAGTTCTTC
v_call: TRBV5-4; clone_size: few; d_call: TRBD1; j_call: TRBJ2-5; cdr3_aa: CASSLGTVRRETQYF; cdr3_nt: TGTGCCAGCAGCTTAGGGACAGTCCGCCGGGAGACCCAGTACTTC
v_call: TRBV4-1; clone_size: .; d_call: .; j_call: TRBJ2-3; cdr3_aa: CASSQDNRLGTDTQYF; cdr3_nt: TGCGCCAGCAGCCAAGATAACAGGCTAGGAACAGATACGCAGTATTTT
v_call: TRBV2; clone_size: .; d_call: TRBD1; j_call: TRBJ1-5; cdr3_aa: CASSRGVPNNQPQHF; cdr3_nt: TGTGCCAGCAGCAGGGGGGTTCCTAACAATCAGCCCCAGCATTTT
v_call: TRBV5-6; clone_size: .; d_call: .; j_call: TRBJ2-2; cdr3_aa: CASSLGRGTGELFF; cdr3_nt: TGTGCCAGCAGCTTGGGAAGGGGCACCGGGGAGCTGTTTTTT
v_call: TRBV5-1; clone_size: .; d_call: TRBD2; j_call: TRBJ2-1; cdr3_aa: CASSLAALAGAGNEQFF; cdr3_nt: TGCGCCAGCAGCTTGGCCGCCCTAGCGGGAGCAGGCAATGAGCAGTTCTTC
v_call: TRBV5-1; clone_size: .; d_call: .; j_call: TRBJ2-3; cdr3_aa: CASSEGSSTDTQYF; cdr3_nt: TGCGCCAGCAGCGAGGGCTCTAGCACAGATACGCAGTATTTT
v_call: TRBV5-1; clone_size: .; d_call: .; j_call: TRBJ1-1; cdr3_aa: CASSLSRNTEAFF; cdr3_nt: TGCGCCAGCAGCTTGAGTAGGAACACTGAAGCTTTCTTT
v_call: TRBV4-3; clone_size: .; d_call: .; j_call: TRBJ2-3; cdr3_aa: CASSQDYNSGSDTQYF; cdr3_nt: TGCGCCAGCAGCCAAGATTATAACAGTGGGTCGGATACGCAGTATTTT
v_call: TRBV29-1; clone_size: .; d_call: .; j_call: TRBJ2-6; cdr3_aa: CSVEDSSGANVLTF; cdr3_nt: TGCAGCGTTGAAGACAGCTCTGGGGCCAACGTCCTGACTTTC